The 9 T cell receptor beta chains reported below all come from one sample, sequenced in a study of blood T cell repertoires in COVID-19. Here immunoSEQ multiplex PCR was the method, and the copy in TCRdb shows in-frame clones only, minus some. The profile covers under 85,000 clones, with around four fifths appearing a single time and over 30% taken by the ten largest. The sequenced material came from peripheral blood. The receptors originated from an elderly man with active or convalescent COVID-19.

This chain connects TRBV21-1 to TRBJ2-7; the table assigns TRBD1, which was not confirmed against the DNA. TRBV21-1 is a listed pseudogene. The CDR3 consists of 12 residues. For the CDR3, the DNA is TGTGCCAGCAGGGGACAGGGGGGCGAGCAGTACTTC. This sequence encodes CASRGQGGEQYF.

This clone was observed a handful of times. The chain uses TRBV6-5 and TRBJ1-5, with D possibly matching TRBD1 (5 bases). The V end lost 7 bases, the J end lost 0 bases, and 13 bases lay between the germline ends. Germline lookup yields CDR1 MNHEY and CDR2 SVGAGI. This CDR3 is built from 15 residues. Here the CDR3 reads CASKSSGVSNQPQHF. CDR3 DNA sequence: TGTGCCAGCAAGTCGTCGGGGGTTAGCAATCAGCCCCAGCATTTT.

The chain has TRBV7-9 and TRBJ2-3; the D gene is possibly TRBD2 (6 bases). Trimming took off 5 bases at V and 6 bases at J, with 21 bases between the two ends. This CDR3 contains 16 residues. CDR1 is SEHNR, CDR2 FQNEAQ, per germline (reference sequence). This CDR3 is CASSRSEARRGDTQYF. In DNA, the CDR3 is TGTGCCAGCAGCCGCTCCGAGGCCCGCCGGGGGGATACGCAGTATTTT.

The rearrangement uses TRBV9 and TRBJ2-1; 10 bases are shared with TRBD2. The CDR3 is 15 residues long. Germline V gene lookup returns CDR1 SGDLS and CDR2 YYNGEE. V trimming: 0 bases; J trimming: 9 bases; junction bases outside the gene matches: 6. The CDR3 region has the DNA TGTGCCAGCAGCGTAGGGCTAGCGGGAGTCGTTGAGCAGTTCTTC. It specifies CASSVGLAGVVEQFF.

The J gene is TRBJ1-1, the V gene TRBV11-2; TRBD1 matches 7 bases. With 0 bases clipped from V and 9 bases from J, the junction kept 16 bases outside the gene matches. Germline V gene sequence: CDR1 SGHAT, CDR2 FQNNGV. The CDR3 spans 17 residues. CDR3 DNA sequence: TGTGCCAGCAGCTTAGAATGGGGTGGGGACAGCCCCGTAAAAGCTTTCTTT. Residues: CASSLEWGGDSPVKAFF.

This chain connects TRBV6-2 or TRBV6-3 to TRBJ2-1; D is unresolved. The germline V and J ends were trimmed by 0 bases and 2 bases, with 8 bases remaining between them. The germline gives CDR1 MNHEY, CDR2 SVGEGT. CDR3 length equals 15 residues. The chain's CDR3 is CASSYSTTPYNEQFF. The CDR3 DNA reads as TGTGCCAGCAGTTACTCGACGACACCCTACAATGAGCAGTTCTTC.

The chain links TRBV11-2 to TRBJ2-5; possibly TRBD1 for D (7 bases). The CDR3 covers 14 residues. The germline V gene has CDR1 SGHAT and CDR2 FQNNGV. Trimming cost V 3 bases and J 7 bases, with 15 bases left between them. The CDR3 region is CASSLGGQSVTQYF. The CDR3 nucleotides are TGTGCCAGCAGCTTGGGGGGACAGTCTGTGACCCAGTACTTC.

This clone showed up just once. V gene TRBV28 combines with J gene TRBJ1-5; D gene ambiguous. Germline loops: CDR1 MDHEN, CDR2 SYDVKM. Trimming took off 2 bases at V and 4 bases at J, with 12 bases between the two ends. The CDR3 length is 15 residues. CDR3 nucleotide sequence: TGTGCCAGCAGTTTAAGGCGGGCAGCTAATCAGCCCCAGCATTTT. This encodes CASSLRRAANQPQHF.

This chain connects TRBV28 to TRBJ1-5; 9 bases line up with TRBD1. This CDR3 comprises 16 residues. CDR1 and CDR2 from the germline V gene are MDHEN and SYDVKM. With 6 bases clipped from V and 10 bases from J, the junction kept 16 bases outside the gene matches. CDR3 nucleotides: TGTGCCAGCAGCCCTTTCGGACAGGGGAAAATGCCTCCCCAGCATTTT. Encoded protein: CASSPFGQGKMPPQHF.